The 4 T cell receptor beta chains given below trace back to one sample, sequenced in a study of blood T cell repertoires in COVID-19 (dated by TCRdb to 2020 to 2021). Library construction relied on the immunoSEQ multiplex PCR assay. Here the immuneACCESS table is served through TCRdb, limited to in-frame sequences with V and J called. Missing clones are a known gap in these copies; in checked studies unresolved V genes cover under half, and the rest lacks a known reason. The sample table contains 150,000 to 200,000 clones; only one count was recorded for approximately 90% of them. The top ten hold roughly 24% of the sample. Sequencing was done on a sample of peripheral blood. Receptors originate from a man in his 60s with acute or convalescent COVID-19.

The rearrangement joins TRBV10-1 to TRBJ1-1; TRBD1 aligns across 8 bases. The CDR3 totals 16 residues. Trimming removed 3 bases from V and 4 bases from J; junction bases left unmatched: 10. Germline lookup yields CDR1 WNHNN and CDR2 SYGVQD (reference sequence). The CDR3 protein is CASSEGGGQGGTEAFF. CDR3 bases: TGCGCCAGCAGTGAAGGAGGAGGACAGGGCGGCACTGAAGCTTTCTTT.

The chain joins TRBV6-2 or TRBV6-3 to TRBJ2-1; tentative D call: TRBD1 (5 bases). Germline CDR1 and CDR2: MNHEY and SVGEGT. The V and J ends lost 4 bases and 3 bases respectively, with 7 bases between them. This CDR3 has 13 amino acids. The CDR3 coding sequence is TGTGCCAGCAGTTGGGGCGGCTACAATGAGCAGTTCTTC. This encodes CASSWGGYNEQFF.

The chain joins TRBV9 to TRBJ1-6, with a possible D match to TRBD1 (5 bases). Germline-derived CDR1 and CDR2 are SGDLS and YYNGEE. This CDR3 comprises 14 residues. Trimming took 4 bases from V and 6 from J, leaving 11 bases between them. The CDR3 is CASSPRRVNSPLHF. DNA for the CDR3: TGTGCCAGCAGCCCTCGCAGGGTTAATTCACCCCTCCACTTT.

The chain links TRBV9 to TRBJ2-3, with 12 nucleotides matching TRBD1. The CDR3 runs to 17 residues. With 3 bases clipped from V and 3 bases from J, the junction kept 8 bases outside the gene matches. In germline, CDR1 is SGDLS, CDR2 YYNGEE. The CDR3 nucleotides are TGTGCCAGCAGCGCCTACCCGGGACAGGGGGCAACAGATACGCAGTATTTT. Its protein product is CASSAYPGQGATDTQYF.